The text below deals with one TCR beta chain. CDR3 length: 13 residues. Per the germline V gene, CDR1 is MNHEY and CDR2 is SMNVEV (reference sequence). V lost 2 bases and J lost 6, with 10 bases in between. The time point is: pretreatment peripheral blood. This specimen comes from a study of PD-L1 blockade in urothelial cancer. The table came from immunoSEQ multiplex PCR; TCRdb's copy has only in-frame clones and leaves some out. This sample yields roughly 87,000 clones, of which 70% to 90% are seen a single time; roughly 0.99% belongs to the top ten. This sequence was found in a woman of 80 years or more with urothelial cancer. The sequenced sample was PBMCs, obtained around atezolizumab (anti-PD-L1) treatment. The V gene is TRBV27, the J gene TRBJ1-1, with a weak D call TRBD1 (5 bases). The CDR3 DNA is TGTGCCAGCAGTTTACAGGGAAAGGCTGAAGCTTTCTTT. This encodes CASSLQGKAEAFF.